Below, 10 T cell receptor beta chains from the same sample are listed, as sequenced in a study of post-analysis software for immune sequencing data. Study results and caveats: Five TRBV segments occurring more often in patients than controls included TRBV5-6, TRBV5-1 and TRBV20-1.

Each TCR beta cDNA library carried unique molecular identifiers. TCRdb independently ran MiXCR on the PCR reads; one entry per CDR3 protein. The sample shows roughly 800,000 distinct CDR3 sequences, about 45% of them seen only once. These receptors' targets are unknown. The source material was blood. The receptors were sampled from a girl aged 10 to 17 with multiple sclerosis.

In its sample, this clonotype was seen a few times. The chain joins TRBV29-1 to TRBJ2-7, with D tentatively TRBD1 (6 bases). V lost 7 bases, J lost 2 bases, and 21 bases lay in between. Germline CDR1 is SQVTM and CDR2 is ANQGSEA. The CDR3 contains 15 residues. The chain's CDR3 is CSATTADRTTYEQYF. In nucleotides, the CDR3 is TGCAGCGCTACCACGGCGGACAGAACCACCTACGAGCAGTACTTC.

This chain links TRBV25-1 with TRBJ1-2; possible D gene TRBD1, 5 bases. The length of the CDR3 is 12 residues. Trimming took 3 bases from V and 8 from J, leaving 10 bases between them. Germline V gives CDR1 MGHDK, CDR2 SYGVNS. The DNA of the CDR3 is TGTGCCAGCAGTGAGGATGGGGGAGGCTACACCTTC. This gives the protein CASSEDGGGYTF.

The chain carries TRBV28 and TRBJ2-7; the match to TRBD1 covers 7 bases. V was pared by 6 bases and J by 12 bases, with 14 bases of the junction left unmatched. Per the germline V gene, CDR1 is MDHEN and CDR2 is SYDVKM. This CDR3 is built from 13 residues. CDR3 sequence: CASRLARQGVGYF. The CDR3 region has the DNA TGTGCCAGCAGATTAGCGAGACAGGGCGTGGGGTACTTC. Using reference TRBV28 and TRBJ2-7 for the parts outside the CDR3, the full variable domain is DVKVTQSSRYLVKRTGEKVFLECVQDMDHENMFWYRQDPGLGLRLIYFSYDVKMKEKGDIPEGYSVSREKKERFSLILESASTNQTSMYLCASRLARQGVGYFGPGTRLTVT.

The sample holds many counts of this clonotype. The chain has TRBV11-2 and TRBJ2-3; D possibly corresponds to TRBD2 (5 bases). The CDR3 totals 13 residues. Trimming stripped 1 base from V and 6 bases from J, with 8 bases between. Germline CDR1 and CDR2: SGHAT and FQNNGV. The CDR3 coding sequence is TGTGCCAGCAGCTTAGGTTTAGCGGATACGCAGTATTTT. Protein sequence: CASSLGLADTQYF.

V is TRBV5-1 and J is TRBJ2-1; 9 bases align to TRBD1. The ends lost 4 bases at V and 13 bases at J; junction bases unmatched: 15. Looked up from germline, CDR1 is SGHRS and CDR2 is YFSETQ. CDR3 size: 15 residues. CDR3 sequence reads: CASSNGQGPRETQFF. DNA of the CDR3: TGCGCCAGCAGCAATGGACAGGGGCCTCGGGAGACCCAGTTCTTC.

This rearrangement joins TRBV20-1 to TRBJ2-1; 7 bases line up with TRBD2. The V gene end was trimmed by 5 bases and the J gene end by 0 bases; junction bases not matched to a gene: 10. Germline-derived CDR1 and CDR2 are DFQATT and SNEGSKA (reference sequence). This CDR3 contains 16 residues. This chain's CDR3 is CSALRLKRGSYNEQFF. The CDR3 DNA is TGCAGTGCTCTGCGACTAAAGCGGGGCTCCTACAATGAGCAGTTCTTC.

The genes are TRBV5-5 and TRBJ2-1; a weak D match, TRBD2 (6 bases). V shed 2 bases and J shed 10 bases, with 13 bases lying between them. There are 13 residues in the CDR3. CDR1 is SGHKS and CDR2 is YYEKEE in the germline V gene (reference sequence). CDR3 in DNA: TGTGCCAGCAGCTTACAGCGGGCGGGGGAGCAGTTCTTC. Its protein product is CASSLQRAGEQFF.

This rearrangement joins TRBV27 to TRBJ2-1; unclear D gene. The CDR3 totals 17 residues. V was trimmed by 1 base and J by 4 bases, leaving 17 bases between them. Germline CDR1 is MNHEY and CDR2 is SMNVEV (reference sequence). This chain's CDR3 is CASSLLPLGVRYNEQFF. As DNA, the CDR3 is TGTGCCAGCAGTTTATTGCCCCTTGGTGTGCGTTACAATGAGCAGTTCTTC.

The chain is built from TRBV6-1 and TRBJ2-1; possibly TRBD2 for D (6 bases). Per germline, CDR1 MNHNS and CDR2 SASEGT. CDR3 length: 16 residues. The germline V and J ends were trimmed by 3 bases and 7 bases, with 19 bases remaining between them. This CDR3 is CASSEGGLRVGNEQFF. The CDR3 DNA reads as TGTGCCAGCAGTGAGGGGGGTTTAAGGGTTGGGAATGAGCAGTTCTTC.

The chain has TRBV7-9 and TRBJ1-2; D possibly corresponds to TRBD1 (6 bases). The germline V and J ends were trimmed by 7 bases and 6 bases, with 15 bases remaining between them. Germline loops: CDR1 SEHNR, CDR2 FQNEAQ (reference sequence). The CDR3 runs to 13 residues. This CDR3 reads CASTPSEGDGYTF. The CDR3 region has the DNA TGTGCCAGCACCCCAAGCGAGGGGGATGGCTACACCTTC.